Included here is one TCR beta chain sequence, with context. This sample stems from a study of blood T cell repertoires in COVID-19. Whole-study context: Donors of Cohort 3 who recovered were those that had two negative PCRs, clearance, or symptom resolution.

Methods used by the authors: Counts of nucleated cells, estimated from reference gene primer amplification, were obtained. Sequenced by immunoSEQ multiplex PCR; TCRdb stores in-frame clones only, minus some. Clone size and V and J calls were adopted from that table, with D and trimming inferred from the DNA. The sample includes over 130,000 clones, under 90% seen only once; the top ten take roughly 3.8%. This CDR3 is 13 amino acids long. In germline, CDR1 is SGHDT, CDR2 YYEEEE. Trimming left V 10 bases short and J 5 bases short, with 18 bases between. This sequence was found in a man aged 50 to 60 in a cohort exposed to, infected with or recovered from COVID-19 (not recorded which). The sequencing input was PBMCs or T cells enriched from blood (not recorded which). The chain joins TRBV5-6 to TRBJ2-5, with D perhaps matching TRBD1 (5 bases). The CDR3 is CAPHGQGWETQYF. CDR3 nucleotides: TGTGCCCCTCACGGGCAGGGCTGGGAGACCCAGTACTTC.